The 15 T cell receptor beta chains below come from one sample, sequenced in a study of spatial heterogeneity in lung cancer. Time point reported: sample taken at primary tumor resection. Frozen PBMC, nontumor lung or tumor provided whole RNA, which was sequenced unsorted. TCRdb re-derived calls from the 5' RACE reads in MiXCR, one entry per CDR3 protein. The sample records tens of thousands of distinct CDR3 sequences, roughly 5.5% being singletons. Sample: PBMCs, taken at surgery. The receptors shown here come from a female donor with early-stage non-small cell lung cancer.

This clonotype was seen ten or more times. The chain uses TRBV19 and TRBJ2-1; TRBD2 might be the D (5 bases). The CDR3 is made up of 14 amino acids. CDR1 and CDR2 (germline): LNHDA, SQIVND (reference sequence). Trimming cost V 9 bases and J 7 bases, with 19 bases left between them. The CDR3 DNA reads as TGTGCCAGCCGACAAGAGGTCGGGGTTAATGAGCAGTTCTTC. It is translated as CASRQEVGVNEQFF.

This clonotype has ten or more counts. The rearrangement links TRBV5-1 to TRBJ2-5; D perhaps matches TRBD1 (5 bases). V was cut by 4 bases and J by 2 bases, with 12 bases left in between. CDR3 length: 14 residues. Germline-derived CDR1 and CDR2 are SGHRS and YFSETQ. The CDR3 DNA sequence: TGCGCCAGCAGCCTACAGACAGCACAAGAGACCCAGTACTTC. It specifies CASSLQTAQETQYF.

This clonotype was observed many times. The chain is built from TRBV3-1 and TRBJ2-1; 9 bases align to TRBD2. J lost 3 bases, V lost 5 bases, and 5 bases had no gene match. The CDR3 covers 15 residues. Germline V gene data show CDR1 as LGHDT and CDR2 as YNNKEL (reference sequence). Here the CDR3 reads CASSTREGRYNEQFF. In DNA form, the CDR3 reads TGTGCCAGCAGCACGCGGGAGGGCCGCTACAATGAGCAGTTCTTC.

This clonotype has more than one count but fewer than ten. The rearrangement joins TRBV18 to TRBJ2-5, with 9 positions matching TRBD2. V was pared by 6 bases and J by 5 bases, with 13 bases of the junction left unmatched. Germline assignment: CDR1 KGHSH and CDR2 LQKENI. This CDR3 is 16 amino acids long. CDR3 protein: CASSPAGGPKKETQYF. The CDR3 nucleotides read TGTGCCAGCTCCCCTGCGGGGGGGCCTAAGAAGGAGACCCAGTACTTC.

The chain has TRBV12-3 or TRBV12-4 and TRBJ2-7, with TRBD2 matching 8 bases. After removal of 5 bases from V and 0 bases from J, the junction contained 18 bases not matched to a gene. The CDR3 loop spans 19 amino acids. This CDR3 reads CASSPSPGLAEHNSYEQYF. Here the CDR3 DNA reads TGTGCCAGCAGTCCCTCACCCGGACTAGCCGAACACAACTCCTACGAGCAGTACTTC.

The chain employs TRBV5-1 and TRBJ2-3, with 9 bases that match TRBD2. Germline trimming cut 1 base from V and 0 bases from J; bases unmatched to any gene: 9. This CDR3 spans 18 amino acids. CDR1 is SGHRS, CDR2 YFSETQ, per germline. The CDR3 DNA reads TGCGCCAGCAGCTTGAATGGTGTAACTAGCGGGAGCACAGATACGCAGTATTTT. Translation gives CASSLNGVTSGSTDTQYF. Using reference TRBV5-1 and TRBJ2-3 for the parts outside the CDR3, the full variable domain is KAGVTQTPRYLIKTRGQQVTLSCSPISGHRSVSWYQQTPGQGLQFLFEYFSETQRNKGNFPGRFSGRQFSNSRSEMNVSTLELGDSALYLCASSLNGVTSGSTDTQYFGPGTRLTVL.

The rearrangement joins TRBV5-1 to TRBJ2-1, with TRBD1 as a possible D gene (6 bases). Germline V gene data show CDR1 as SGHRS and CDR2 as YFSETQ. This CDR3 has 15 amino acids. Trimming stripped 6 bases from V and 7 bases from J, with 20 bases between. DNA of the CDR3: TGCGCCAGCAAACCTGAGAGAGGGGGAATAAATGAGCAGTTCTTC. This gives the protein CASKPERGGINEQFF.

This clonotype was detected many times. CDR3 in DNA: TGTGCCAGCAGATTTAGCGGCGGCGATACGCAGTATTTT. Its protein is CASRFSGGDTQYF. The chain combines TRBV6-2 or TRBV6-3 with TRBJ2-3; D may be TRBD2 (6 bases). V was cut by 6 bases and J by 6 bases, with 13 bases left in between. The CDR3 length is 13 residues. Per germline, CDR1 MNHEY and CDR2 SVGEGT.

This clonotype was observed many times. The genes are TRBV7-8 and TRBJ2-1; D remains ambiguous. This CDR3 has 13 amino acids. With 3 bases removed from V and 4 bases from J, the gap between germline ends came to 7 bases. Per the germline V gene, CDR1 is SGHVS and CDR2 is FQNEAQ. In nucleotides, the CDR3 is TGTGCCAGCAGCTTTAACGGATACAATGAGCAGTTCTTC. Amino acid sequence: CASSFNGYNEQFF. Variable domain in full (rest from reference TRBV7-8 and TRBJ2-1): GAGVSQSPRYKVAKRGQDVALRCDPISGHVSLFWYQQALGQGPEFLTYFQNEAQLDKSGLPSDRFFAERPEGSVSTLKIQRTQQEDSAVYLCASSFNGYNEQFFGPGTRLTVL.

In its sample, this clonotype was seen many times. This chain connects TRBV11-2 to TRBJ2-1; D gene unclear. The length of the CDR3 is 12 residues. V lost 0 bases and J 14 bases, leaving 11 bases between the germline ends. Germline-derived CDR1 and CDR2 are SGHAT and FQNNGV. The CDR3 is CASSLESSIKFF. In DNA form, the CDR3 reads TGTGCCAGCAGCTTAGAGTCTAGTATCAAGTTCTTC. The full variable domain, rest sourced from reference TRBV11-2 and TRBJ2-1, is EAGVAQSPRYKIIEKRQSVAFWCNPISGHATLYWYQQILGQGPKLLIQFQNNGVVDDSQLPKDRFSAERLKGVDSTLKIQPAKLEDSAVYLCASSLESSIKFFGPGTRLTVL.

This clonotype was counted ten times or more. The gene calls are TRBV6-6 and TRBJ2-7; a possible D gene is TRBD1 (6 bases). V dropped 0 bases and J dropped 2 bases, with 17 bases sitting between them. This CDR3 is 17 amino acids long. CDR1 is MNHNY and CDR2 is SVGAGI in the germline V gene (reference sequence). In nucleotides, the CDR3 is TGTGCCAGCAGTTACTCGAAGCAGGGGCCAATAACCTACGAGCAGTACTTC. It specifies CASSYSKQGPITYEQYF.

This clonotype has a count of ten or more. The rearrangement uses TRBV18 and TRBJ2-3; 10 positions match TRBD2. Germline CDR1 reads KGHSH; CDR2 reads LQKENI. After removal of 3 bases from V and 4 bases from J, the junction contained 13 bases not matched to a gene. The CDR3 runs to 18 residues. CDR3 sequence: CASSPQQQVAGGADTQYF. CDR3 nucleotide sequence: TGTGCCAGCTCACCGCAACAGCAAGTAGCGGGAGGCGCAGATACGCAGTATTTT.

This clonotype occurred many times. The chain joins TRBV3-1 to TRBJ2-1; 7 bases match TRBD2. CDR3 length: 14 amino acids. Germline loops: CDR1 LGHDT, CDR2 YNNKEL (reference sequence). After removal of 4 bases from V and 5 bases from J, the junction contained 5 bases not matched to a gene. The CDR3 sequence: CASSPRLAHNEQFF. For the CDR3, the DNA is TGTGCCAGCAGCCCTCGACTAGCTCACAATGAGCAGTTCTTC.

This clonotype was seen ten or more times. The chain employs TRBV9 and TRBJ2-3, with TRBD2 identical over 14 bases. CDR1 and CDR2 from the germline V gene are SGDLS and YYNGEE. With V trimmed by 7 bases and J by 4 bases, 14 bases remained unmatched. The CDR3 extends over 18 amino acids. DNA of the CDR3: TGTGCCAGCTCCACTCACCGACTAGCGGGAGGGCGGGCAGATACGCAGTATTTT. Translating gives CASSTHRLAGGRADTQYF.

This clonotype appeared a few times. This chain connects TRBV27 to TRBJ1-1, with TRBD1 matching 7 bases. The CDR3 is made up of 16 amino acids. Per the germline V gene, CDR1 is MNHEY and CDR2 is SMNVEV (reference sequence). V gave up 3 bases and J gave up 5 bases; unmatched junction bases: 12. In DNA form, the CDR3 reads TGTGCCAGCAGTTTGTGGGGACCGGGACAGCTAACTGAAGCTTTCTTT. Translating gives CASSLWGPGQLTEAFF.